This paragraph reports one TCR beta chain. Its antigen is currently unknown. TRB rearrangements spanning V, D and J were amplified using mixed TRB-A/B primers. TCRdb reanalysed the multiplex PCR reads using MiXCR and keeps one entry per CDR3 protein. The sample has about 5,000 distinct CDR3 sequences, around 35% seen once. Peripheral blood genomic DNA, not sorted cells or RNA, was the template. The CDR3 totals 14 residues. The V gene's germline CDR1 is WNHNN and CDR2 SYGVQD (reference sequence). V lost 1 base to trimming and J lost 2 bases, with 6 bases between them. This sample stems from a study of T cell repertoires in aging, cancer and after chemotherapy. Findings of the study overall: Compared with age-matched healthy donors, untreated hematological or solid cancer patients showed higher blood TCR clonality. Across the chemotherapy interval, each cancer cohort showed higher median generation probability, suggesting thymic rebound.

The rearrangement joins TRBV10-1 to TRBJ1-5; no firm D call. This receptor was identified in a human donor with a blood cancer. The sample was blood. CDR3 residues: CASSEYGGNQPQHF. DNA for the CDR3: TGCGCCAGCAGTGAGTATGGGGGCAATCAGCCCCAGCATTTT.